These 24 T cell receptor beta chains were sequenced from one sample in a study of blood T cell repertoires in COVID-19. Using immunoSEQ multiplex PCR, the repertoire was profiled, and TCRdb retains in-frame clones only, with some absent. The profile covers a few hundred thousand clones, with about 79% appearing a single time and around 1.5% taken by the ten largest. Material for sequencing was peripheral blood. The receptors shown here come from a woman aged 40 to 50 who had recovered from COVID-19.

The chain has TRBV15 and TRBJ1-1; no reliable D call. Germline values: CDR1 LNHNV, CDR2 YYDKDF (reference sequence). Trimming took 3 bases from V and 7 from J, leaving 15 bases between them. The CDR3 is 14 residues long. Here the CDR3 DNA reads TGTGCCACCAGCAGGTATGCAGAGACTAATGAAGCTTTCTTT. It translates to CATSRYAETNEAFF. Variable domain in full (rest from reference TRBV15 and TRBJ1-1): DAMVIQNPRYQVTQFGKPVTLSCSQTLNHNVMYWYQQKSSQAPKLLFHYYDKDFNNEADTPDNFQSRRPNTSFCFLDIRSPGLGDTAMYLCATSRYAETNEAFFGQGTRLTVV.

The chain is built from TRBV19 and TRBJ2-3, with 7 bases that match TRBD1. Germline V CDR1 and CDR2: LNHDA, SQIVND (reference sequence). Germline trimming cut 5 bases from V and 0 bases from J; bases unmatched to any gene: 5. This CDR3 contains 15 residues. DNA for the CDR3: TGTGCCAGTAGTGTCGCACAGGGGAGCACAGATACGCAGTATTTT. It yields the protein CASSVAQGSTDTQYF. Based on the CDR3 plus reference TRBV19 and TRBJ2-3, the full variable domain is DGGITQSPKYLFRKEGQNVTLSCEQNLNHDAMYWYRQDPGQGLRLIYYSQIVNDFQKGDIAEGYSVSREKKESFPLTVTSAQKNPTAFYLCASSVAQGSTDTQYFGPGTRLTVL.

CDR3 sequence reads: CASSPEWMNTEAFF. The CDR3 nucleotides read TGTGCCAGCAGCCCGGAGTGGATGAACACTGAAGCTTTCTTT. The chain employs TRBV7-9 and TRBJ1-1; D is unresolved. V dropped 5 bases and J dropped 0 bases, with 10 bases sitting between them. This CDR3 is 14 amino acids long. The germline CDR1 and CDR2 sequences are SEHNR and FQNEAQ (reference sequence).

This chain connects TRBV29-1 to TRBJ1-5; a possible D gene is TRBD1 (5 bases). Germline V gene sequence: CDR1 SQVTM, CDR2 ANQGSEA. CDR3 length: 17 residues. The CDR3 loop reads CGPWRGLRAGGNQPQHF. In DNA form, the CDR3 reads TGCGGCCCGTGGCGTGGTTTGCGGGCGGGGGGCAATCAGCCCCAGCATTTT.

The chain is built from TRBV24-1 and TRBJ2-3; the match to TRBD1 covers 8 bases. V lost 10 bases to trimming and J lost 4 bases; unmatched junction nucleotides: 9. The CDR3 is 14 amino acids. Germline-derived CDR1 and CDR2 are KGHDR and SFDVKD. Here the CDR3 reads CATGQARGADTQYF. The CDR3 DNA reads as TGTGCCACGGGACAGGCCCGCGGCGCAGATACGCAGTATTTT.

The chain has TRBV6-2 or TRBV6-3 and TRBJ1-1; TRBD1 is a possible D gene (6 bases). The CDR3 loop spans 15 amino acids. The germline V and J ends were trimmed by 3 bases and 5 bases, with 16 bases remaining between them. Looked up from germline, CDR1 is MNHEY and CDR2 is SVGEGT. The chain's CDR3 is CASSYSEWGPTEAFF. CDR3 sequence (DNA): TGTGCCAGCAGTTATAGTGAGTGGGGGCCGACTGAAGCTTTCTTT.

The DNA for the CDR3 is TGTGCCAGCAGCCTCAGACAGGGGGATCAGCCCCAGCATTTT. It specifies CASSLRQGDQPQHF. The chain has TRBV6-5 and TRBJ1-5; 9 bases fit TRBD1. J gave up 5 bases and V 6 bases, and 5 bases lay outside the gene matches. The germline V gene has CDR1 MNHEY and CDR2 SVGAGI. This CDR3 region has 14 residues.

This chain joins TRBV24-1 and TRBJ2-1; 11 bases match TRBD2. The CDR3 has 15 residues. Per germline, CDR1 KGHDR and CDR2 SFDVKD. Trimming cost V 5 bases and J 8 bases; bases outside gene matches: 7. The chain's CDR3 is CATSASGGRGDEQFF. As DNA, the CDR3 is TGTGCCACCAGTGCTAGCGGGGGGCGAGGGGATGAGCAGTTCTTC.

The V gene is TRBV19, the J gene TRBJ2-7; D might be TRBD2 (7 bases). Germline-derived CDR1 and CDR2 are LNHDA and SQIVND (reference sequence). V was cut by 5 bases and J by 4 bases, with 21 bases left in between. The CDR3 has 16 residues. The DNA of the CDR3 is TGTGCCAGTAGTTCAACCTCGGGGGGCTCAGCTTACGAGCAGTACTTC. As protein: CASSSTSGGSAYEQYF.

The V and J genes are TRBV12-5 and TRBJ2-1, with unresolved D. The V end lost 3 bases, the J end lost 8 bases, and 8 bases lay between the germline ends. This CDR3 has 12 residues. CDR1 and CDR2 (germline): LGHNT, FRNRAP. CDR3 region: CASGFSRYEQFF. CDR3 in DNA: TGTGCTAGTGGTTTTTCGCGGTATGAGCAGTTCTTC.

CDR3 sequence: CASSSGGQGNTIYF. The CDR3 DNA is TGTGCCAGCAGCTCTGGCGGACAGGGGAACACCATATATTTT. The genes are TRBV7-9 and TRBJ1-3; 9 nucleotides match TRBD1. Germline CDR1 and CDR2: SEHNR and FQNEAQ (reference sequence). CDR3 length equals 14 residues. V shed 4 bases, J shed 7 bases, and the junction held 5 bases outside the gene matches.

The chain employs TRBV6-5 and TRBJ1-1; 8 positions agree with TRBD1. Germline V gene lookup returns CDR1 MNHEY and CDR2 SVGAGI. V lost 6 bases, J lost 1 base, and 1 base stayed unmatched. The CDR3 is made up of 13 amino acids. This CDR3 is CASSDRGNTEAFF. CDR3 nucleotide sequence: TGTGCCAGCAGCGACAGGGGGAACACTGAAGCTTTCTTT.

The CDR3 sequence: CASSTWDSQETQYF. Written as DNA, the CDR3 is TGTGCCAGCAGTACCTGGGACAGCCAAGAGACCCAGTACTTC. The V and J genes are TRBV27 and TRBJ2-5, with 7 bases fitting TRBD1. CDR3 length: 14 amino acids. The V gene's germline CDR1 is MNHEY and CDR2 SMNVEV (reference sequence). J gave up 1 base and V 5 bases, and 4 bases lay outside the gene matches.

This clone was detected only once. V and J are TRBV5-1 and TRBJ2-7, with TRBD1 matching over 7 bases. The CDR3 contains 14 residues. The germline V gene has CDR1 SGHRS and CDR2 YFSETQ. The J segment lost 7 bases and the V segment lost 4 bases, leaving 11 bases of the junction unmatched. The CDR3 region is CASSLDRVDGEQYF. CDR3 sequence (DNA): TGCGCCAGCAGCCTCGACAGGGTAGATGGGGAGCAGTACTTC.

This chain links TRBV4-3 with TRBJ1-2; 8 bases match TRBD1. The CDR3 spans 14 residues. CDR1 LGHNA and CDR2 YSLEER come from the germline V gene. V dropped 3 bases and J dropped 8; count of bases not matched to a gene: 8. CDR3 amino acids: CASSHTRTGKGYTF. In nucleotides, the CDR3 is TGCGCCAGCAGCCATACCCGGACAGGGAAAGGCTACACCTTC.

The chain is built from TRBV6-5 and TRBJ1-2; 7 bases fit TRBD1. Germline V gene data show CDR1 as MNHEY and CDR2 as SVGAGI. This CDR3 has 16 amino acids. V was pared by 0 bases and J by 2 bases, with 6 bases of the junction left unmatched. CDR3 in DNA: TGTGCCAGCAGTTACTCGACAGGGAATTCCAACTATGGCTACACCTTC. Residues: CASSYSTGNSNYGYTF.

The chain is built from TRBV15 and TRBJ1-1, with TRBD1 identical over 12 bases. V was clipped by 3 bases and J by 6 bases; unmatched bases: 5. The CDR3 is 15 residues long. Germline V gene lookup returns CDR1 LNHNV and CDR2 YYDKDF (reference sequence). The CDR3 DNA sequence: TGTGCCACCAGCAGGCCGGGACAGGGGGCCTCTGAAGCTTTCTTT. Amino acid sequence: CATSRPGQGASEAFF.

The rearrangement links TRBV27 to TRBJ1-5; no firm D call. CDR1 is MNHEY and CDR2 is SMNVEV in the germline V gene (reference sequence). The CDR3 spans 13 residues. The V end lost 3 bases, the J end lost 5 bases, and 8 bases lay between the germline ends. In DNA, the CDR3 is TGTGCCAGCAGTTTCTCCGGGGATCAGCCCCAGCATTTT. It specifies CASSFSGDQPQHF.

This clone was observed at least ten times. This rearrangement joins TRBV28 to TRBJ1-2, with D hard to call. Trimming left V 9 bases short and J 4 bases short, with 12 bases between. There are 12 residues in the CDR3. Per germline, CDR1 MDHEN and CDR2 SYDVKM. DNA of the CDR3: TGTGCCAGTCATAACAGTCTCTATGGCTACACCTTC. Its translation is CASHNSLYGYTF.

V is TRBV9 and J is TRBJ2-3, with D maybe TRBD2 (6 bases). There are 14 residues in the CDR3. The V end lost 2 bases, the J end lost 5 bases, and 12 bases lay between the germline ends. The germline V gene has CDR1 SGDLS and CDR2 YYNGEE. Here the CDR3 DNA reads TGTGCCAGCAGCGTCGGGGGAGGTGGAGATACGCAGTATTTT. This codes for CASSVGGGGDTQYF.

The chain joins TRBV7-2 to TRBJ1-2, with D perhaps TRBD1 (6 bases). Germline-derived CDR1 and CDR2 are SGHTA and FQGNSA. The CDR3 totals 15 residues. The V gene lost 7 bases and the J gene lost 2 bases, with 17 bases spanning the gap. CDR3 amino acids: CASTLVQGTNYGYTF. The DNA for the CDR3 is TGTGCCAGCACCCTGGTACAGGGTACGAACTATGGCTACACCTTC.

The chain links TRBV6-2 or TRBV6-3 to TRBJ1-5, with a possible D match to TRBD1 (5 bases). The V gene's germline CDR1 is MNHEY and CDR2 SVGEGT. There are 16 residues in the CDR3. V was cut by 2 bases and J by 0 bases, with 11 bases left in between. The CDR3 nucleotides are TGTGCCAGCAGTTACGGGCTGGGGGGTAGCAATCAGCCCCAGCATTTT. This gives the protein CASSYGLGGSNQPQHF.

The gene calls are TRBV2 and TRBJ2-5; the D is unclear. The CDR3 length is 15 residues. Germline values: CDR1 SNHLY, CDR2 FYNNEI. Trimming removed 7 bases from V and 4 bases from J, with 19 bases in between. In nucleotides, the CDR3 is TGTGCCAGCAAGGTATCAGGAACCCTCCCAGAGACCCAGTACTTC. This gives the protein CASKVSGTLPETQYF.

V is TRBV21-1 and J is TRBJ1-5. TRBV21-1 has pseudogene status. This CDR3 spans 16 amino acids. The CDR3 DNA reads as TGTGCCAGCAGCAATACGGTGATGGGGGGGGGTCAGCCCCAGCATTTT. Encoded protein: CASSNTVMGGGQPQHF.